These 20 T cell receptor beta chains were sequenced from one sample in a study of T cells in Graves' hyperthyroidism and ophthalmopathy. Template material for amplifying TCR beta CDR3 regions consisted of RNA transcripts. HTBI primers were employed in a first-round RT-PCR of the TCR CDR3. TCRdb itself ran the multiplex PCR reads through MiXCR, one entry per CDR3 protein. The data hold 480,000 or so distinct CDR3 sequences, with under 15% observed a single time. The sample consisted of blood. These receptors were taken from a woman in her late teens or twenties with Graves' hyperthyroidism.

This clonotype occurred many times. V is TRBV24-1 and J is TRBJ2-7; D assignment may be TRBD1 or TRBD2 (5 bases each). The CDR3 contains 14 residues. V was shortened by 5 bases and J by 3 bases, with 13 bases between the two germline ends. Per the germline V gene, CDR1 is KGHDR and CDR2 is SFDVKD. The CDR3 nucleotides are TGTGCCACCAGTGCCGGGGACGGGAACTACGAGCAGTACTTC. Its translation is CATSAGDGNYEQYF.

This clonotype was detected ten times or more. The rearrangement uses TRBV2 and TRBJ1-3; D uncertain. Trimming left V 6 bases short and J 3 bases short, with 9 bases between. CDR1 SNHLY and CDR2 FYNNEI come from the germline V gene. The CDR3 runs 13 residues. This chain's CDR3 is CASRDSGGNTIYF. CDR3 in DNA: TGTGCCAGCAGGGATTCCGGTGGAAACACCATATATTTT.

This clonotype was seen many times. CDR3 region: CASSLSGGHIYEQYV. DNA for the CDR3: TGTGCCAGCAGCTTGTCGGGAGGGCATATCTACGAGCAGTACGTC. The V call is TRBV11-2, the J call TRBJ2-7, with 8 bases aligning to TRBD2. V lost 3 bases, J lost 3 bases, and 7 bases stayed unmatched. This CDR3 is built from 15 residues. CDR1 is SGHAT and CDR2 is FQNNGV in the germline V gene.

This clonotype was counted at least ten times. This chain joins TRBV12-3 or TRBV12-4 and TRBJ2-2; D may be TRBD1 or TRBD2 (6 bases each). This CDR3 is 13 amino acids long. The DNA of the CDR3 is TGTGGAGGGGGGTTGTCGAACACCGGGGAGCTGTTTTTT. Translated: CGGGLSNTGELFF.

This CDR3 is CASSLGRAQETQYF. CDR3 DNA sequence: TGCGCCAGCAGCTTGGGAAGGGCCCAAGAGACCCAGTACTTC. The V call is TRBV5-1, the J call TRBJ2-5; no definite D call. The CDR3 extends over 14 amino acids. Germline CDR1 SGHRS, CDR2 YFSETQ. The germline V and J ends were trimmed by 0 bases and 1 base, with 7 bases remaining between them.

This clonotype has ten or more counts. V usage is TRBV12-3 or TRBV12-4 and J usage is TRBJ1-1; D is perhaps TRBD1 (5 bases). The CDR3 totals 14 residues. With 1 base removed from V and 3 bases from J, the gap between germline ends came to 9 bases. DNA of the CDR3: TGTGCCAGCAGTTTAGGGGGGGGTTACACTGAAGCTTTCTTT. Its translation is CASSLGGGYTEAFF.

This clonotype came up a few times. V gene TRBV4-2 combines with J gene TRBJ1-2, with 7 bases lining up with TRBD1. The V gene end was trimmed by 0 bases and the J gene end by 6 bases; junction bases not matched to a gene: 10. The CDR3 sequence is 16 residues long. Germline V gene data show CDR1 as LGHNA and CDR2 as YNFKEQ. The CDR3 nucleotides read TGTGCCAGCAGCCAAGATCGAGAGGCAGGGGGACATGGCTACACCTTC. Its protein is CASSQDREAGGHGYTF.

This clonotype appeared a few times. The DNA of the CDR3 is TGTGCCATCAGTGCCCAGGAGGAAGCTTTCTTT. Residues: CAISAQEEAFF. The rearrangement uses TRBV10-3 and TRBJ1-1; no clear D gene. Trimming cost V 4 bases and J 8 bases, with 8 bases left between them. This CDR3 has 11 amino acids. CDR1 is ENHRY, CDR2 SYGVKD, per germline.

As to this clonotype: A single base separates this from a much larger clone, so it may be a read error. The J gene is TRBJ1-1, the V gene TRBV2, with 7 bases lining up with TRBD1. Germline CDR1 is SNHLY and CDR2 is FYNNEI. Trimming removed 6 bases from V and 7 bases from J; junction bases left unmatched: 8. This CDR3 has 13 residues. The CDR3 sequence: CASRATGRNEAFF. CDR3 nucleotide sequence: TGTGCCAGCAGAGCGACAGGGCGGAATGAAGCTTTCTTT.

This clonotype was counted only a few times. This chain uses TRBV30 with TRBJ1-2; 9 nucleotides match TRBD1. V dropped 5 bases and J dropped 7; count of bases not matched to a gene: 14. CDR1 is GTSNPN and CDR2 is SVGIG in the germline V gene (reference sequence). CDR3 length: 15 residues. CDR3 nucleotides: TGTGCCTGGGGTCGACGAGGGACAGGGACTTTTGGCTACACCTTC. Its translation: CAWGRRGTGTFGYTF.

Many counts were recorded for this clonotype. The chain carries TRBV6-1 and TRBJ1-1; tentatively, D is TRBD1 (5 bases). The CDR3 has 16 residues. Trimming took 5 bases from V and 5 from J, leaving 21 bases between them. Germline V gene sequence: CDR1 MNHNS, CDR2 SASEGT. Here the CDR3 DNA reads TGTGCCAGCAGTTTTGCGGGGCTGCATGACACAACTGAAGCTTTCTTT. This translates into CASSFAGLHDTTEAFF.

This clonotype was seen repeatedly, ten times or more. The genes are TRBV20-1 and TRBJ2-7, with 12 bases fitting TRBD2. CDR3 size: 14 residues. Looked up from germline, CDR1 is DFQATT and CDR2 is SNEGSKA (reference sequence). Trimming removed 4 bases from V and 7 bases from J; junction bases left unmatched: 8. This chain's CDR3 is CSATASGRGGEQYV. As DNA, the CDR3 is TGCAGTGCTACTGCTAGCGGGAGGGGGGGAGAGCAGTACGTC.

This clonotype has at least ten counts. This chain links TRBV2 with TRBJ2-3; perhaps TRBD2 as D (5 bases). Trimming took 7 bases from V and 6 from J, leaving 14 bases between them. There are 13 residues in the CDR3. Germline CDR1 is SNHLY and CDR2 is FYNNEI. The CDR3 bases are TGTGCCAGCAATAGACTACACAGTGATACGCAGTATTTT. It encodes CASNRLHSDTQYF.

The chain combines TRBV20-1 with TRBJ2-1; 7 bases match TRBD2. J was trimmed by 3 bases and V by 5 bases; bases with no gene match: 4. The length of the CDR3 is 13 residues. CDR1 and CDR2 (germline): DFQATT, SNEGSKA (reference sequence). DNA of the CDR3: TGCAGTGCTCCCAGCGGGAACTACAATGAGCAGTTCTTC. It encodes CSAPSGNYNEQFF.

To note about this clonotype: This may come from a read error, since a much larger clone is one base off. The chain carries TRBV27 and TRBJ2-1, with a possible D match to TRBD2 (6 bases). The V and J ends lost 2 bases and 6 bases respectively, with 20 bases between them. The CDR3 extends over 17 amino acids. Germline loops: CDR1 MNHEY, CDR2 SMNVEV (reference sequence). The CDR3 bases are TGTGCCAGCAGTTTACGCCCAGCGAGAGGAGGGTCCAATGAGCAGTTCTTC. This gives the protein CASSLRPARGGSNEQFF.

Remarks on this clonotype: A read error is possible here, since a much larger clone lies one base away. This chain uses TRBV6-1 with TRBJ2-7; TRBD2 agrees at 8 bases. Germline-derived CDR1 and CDR2 are MNHNS and SASEGT. V gave up 11 bases and J gave up 0 bases; unmatched junction bases: 9. This CDR3 comprises 14 residues. The CDR3 DNA sequence: TGTGCCGCCAACCTAGCGGGCCGCTCCTACGAGCAGTACGTC. Amino acids: CAANLAGRSYEQYV.

In its sample, this clonotype was seen many times. This chain connects TRBV11-2 to TRBJ1-1; D is unclear. Germline CDR1 and CDR2: SGHAT and FQNNGV. The CDR3 covers 15 residues. The V end lost 1 base, the J end lost 1 base, and 10 bases lay between the germline ends. The CDR3 region is CASSLVAGSNTEAFF. DNA for the CDR3: TGTGCCAGCAGCTTAGTAGCGGGCTCGAACACTGAAGCTTTCTTT.

The rearrangement uses TRBV19 and TRBJ2-2; TRBD1 aligns across 7 bases. Trimming removed 7 bases from V and 6 bases from J; junction bases left unmatched: 11. CDR1 LNHDA and CDR2 SQIVND come from the germline V gene (reference sequence). The length of the CDR3 is 15 residues. DNA of the CDR3: TGTGCCAGTACCACCGGACAGGTTGGCGCCGGGGAGCTGTTTTTT. Translation gives CASTTGQVGAGELFF.

V and J are TRBV9 and TRBJ2-5; TRBD2 matches 11 bases. V was pared by 3 bases and J by 2 bases, with 9 bases of the junction left unmatched. CDR1 SGDLS and CDR2 YYNGEE come from the germline V gene. The length of the CDR3 is 17 residues. This CDR3 reads CASSEGGGLAVQETQYF. DNA of the CDR3: TGTGCCAGCAGCGAGGGGGGGGGACTAGCGGTACAAGAGACCCAGTACTTC.

The sample holds a few counts of this clonotype. V and J are TRBV6-5 and TRBJ2-1, with D hard to call. CDR1 is MNHEY and CDR2 is SVGAGI in the germline V gene. The germline V and J ends were trimmed by 2 bases and 10 bases, with 9 bases remaining between them. The CDR3 consists of 12 residues. The CDR3 sequence: CASSYGAAEQFF. The CDR3 coding sequence is TGTGCCAGCAGTTACGGCGCGGCCGAGCAGTTCTTC.